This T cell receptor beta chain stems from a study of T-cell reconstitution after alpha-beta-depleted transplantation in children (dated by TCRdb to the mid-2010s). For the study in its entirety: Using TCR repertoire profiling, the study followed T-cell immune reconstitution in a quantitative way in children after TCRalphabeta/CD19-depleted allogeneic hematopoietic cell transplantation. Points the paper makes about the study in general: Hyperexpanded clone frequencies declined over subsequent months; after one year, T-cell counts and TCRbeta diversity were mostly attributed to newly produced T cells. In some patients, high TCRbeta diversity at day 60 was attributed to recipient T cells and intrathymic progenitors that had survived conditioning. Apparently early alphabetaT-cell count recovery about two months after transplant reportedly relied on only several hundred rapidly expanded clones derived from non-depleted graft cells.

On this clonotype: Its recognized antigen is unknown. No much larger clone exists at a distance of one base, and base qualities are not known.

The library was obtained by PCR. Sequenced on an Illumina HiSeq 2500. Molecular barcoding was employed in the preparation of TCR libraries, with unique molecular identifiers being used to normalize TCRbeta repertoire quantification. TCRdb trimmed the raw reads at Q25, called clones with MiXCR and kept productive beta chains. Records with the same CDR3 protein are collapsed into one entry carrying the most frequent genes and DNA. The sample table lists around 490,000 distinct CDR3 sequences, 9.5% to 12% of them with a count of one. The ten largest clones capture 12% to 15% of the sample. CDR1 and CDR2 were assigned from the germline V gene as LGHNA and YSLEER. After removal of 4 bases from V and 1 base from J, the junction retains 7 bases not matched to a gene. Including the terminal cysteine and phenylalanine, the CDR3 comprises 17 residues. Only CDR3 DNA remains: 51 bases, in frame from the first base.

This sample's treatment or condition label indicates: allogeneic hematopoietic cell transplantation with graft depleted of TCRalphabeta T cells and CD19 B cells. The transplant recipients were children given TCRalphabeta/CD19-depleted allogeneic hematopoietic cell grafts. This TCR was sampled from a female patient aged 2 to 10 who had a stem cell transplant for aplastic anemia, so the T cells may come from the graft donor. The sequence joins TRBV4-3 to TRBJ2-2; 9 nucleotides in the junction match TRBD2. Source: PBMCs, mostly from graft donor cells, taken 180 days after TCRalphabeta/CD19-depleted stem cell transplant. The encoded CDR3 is CASSPQGAGGNTGELFF. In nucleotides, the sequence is TGCGCCAGCAGCCCCCAGGGAGCGGGAGGGAACACCGGGGAGCTGTTTTTT.